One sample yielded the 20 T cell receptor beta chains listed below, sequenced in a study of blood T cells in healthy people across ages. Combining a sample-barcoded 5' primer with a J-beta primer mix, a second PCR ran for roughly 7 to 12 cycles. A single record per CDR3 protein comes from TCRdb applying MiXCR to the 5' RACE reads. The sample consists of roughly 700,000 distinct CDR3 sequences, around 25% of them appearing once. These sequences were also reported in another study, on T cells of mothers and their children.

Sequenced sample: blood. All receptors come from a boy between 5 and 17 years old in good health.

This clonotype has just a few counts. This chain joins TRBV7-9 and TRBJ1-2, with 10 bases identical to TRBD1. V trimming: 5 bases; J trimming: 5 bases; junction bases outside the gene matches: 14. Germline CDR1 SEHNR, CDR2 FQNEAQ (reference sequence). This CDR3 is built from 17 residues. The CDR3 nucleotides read TGTGCCAGCAGCGTAAGACCCGGGACAGGGGCTTTTTATGGCTACACCTTC. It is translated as CASSVRPGTGAFYGYTF.

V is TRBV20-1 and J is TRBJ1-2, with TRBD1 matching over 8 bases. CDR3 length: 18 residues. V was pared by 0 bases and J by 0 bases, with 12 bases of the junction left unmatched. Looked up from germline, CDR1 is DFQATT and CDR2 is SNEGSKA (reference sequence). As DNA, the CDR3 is TGCAGTGCTAGAGATCTAGGGACAGGCTTTCTGTCTAACTATGGCTACACCTTC. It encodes CSARDLGTGFLSNYGYTF.

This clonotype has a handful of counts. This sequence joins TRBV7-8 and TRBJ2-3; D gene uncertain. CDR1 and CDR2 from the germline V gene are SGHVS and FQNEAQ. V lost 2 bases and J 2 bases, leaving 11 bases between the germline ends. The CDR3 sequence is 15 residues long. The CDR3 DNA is TGTGCCAGCAGCTTAATACGACAAGTCACAGATACGCAGTATTTT. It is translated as CASSLIRQVTDTQYF.

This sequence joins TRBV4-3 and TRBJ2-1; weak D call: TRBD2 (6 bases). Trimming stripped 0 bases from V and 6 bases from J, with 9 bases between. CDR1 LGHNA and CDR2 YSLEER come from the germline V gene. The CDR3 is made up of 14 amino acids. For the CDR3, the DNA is TGCGCCAGCAGCCAAGACTTGGGAGGCAATGAGCAGTTCTTC. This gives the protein CASSQDLGGNEQFF.

As DNA, the CDR3 is TGTGCCAGCAGCCCCGAACTAGCGCTCGGGGCCAACGTCCTGACTTTC. It specifies CASSPELALGANVLTF. The rearrangement uses TRBV7-2 and TRBJ2-6; the match to TRBD2 covers 7 bases. The CDR3 spans 16 residues. Germline CDR1 reads SGHTA; CDR2 reads FQGNSA. J lost 4 bases, V lost 5 bases, and 8 bases had no gene match.

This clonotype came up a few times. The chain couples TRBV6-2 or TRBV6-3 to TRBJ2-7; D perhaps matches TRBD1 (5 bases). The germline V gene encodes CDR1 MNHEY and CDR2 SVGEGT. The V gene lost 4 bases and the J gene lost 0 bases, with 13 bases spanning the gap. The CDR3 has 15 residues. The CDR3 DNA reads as TGTGCCAGCAGTTTTGACCGAACAGGCTCCTACGAGCAGTACTTC. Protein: CASSFDRTGSYEQYF.

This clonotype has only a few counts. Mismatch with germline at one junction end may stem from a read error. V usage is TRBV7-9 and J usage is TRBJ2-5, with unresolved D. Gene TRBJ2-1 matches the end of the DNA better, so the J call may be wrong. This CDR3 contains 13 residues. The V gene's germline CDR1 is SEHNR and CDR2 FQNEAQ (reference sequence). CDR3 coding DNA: TGCGCCAGCAGCTTGCCTCGTCTCTATGAGCAGTTCTTC. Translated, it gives CASSLPRLYEQFF.

CDR3 in DNA: TGTGCCAGCAGCTTAGAGCGGCTAACCGGGGAGCTGTTTTTT. Protein product: CASSLERLTGELFF. The chain uses TRBV11-1 and TRBJ2-2, with D maybe TRBD2 (5 bases). CDR1 is SGHAT and CDR2 is FQDESV in the germline V gene (reference sequence). V lost 1 base, J lost 5 bases, and 8 bases lay in between. The length of the CDR3 is 14 residues.

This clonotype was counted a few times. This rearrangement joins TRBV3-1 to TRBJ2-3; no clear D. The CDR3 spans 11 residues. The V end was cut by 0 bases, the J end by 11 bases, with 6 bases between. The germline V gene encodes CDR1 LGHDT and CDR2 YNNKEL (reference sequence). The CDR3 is CASSQDVGQYF. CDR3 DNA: TGTGCCAGCAGCCAAGACGTCGGGCAGTATTTT.

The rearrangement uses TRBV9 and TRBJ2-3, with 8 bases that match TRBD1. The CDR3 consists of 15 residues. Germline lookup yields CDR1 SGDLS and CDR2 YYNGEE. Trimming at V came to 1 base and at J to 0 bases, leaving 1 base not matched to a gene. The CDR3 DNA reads TGTGCCAGCAGCGTACAGGGGGCAAGCACAGATACGCAGTATTTT. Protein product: CASSVQGASTDTQYF.

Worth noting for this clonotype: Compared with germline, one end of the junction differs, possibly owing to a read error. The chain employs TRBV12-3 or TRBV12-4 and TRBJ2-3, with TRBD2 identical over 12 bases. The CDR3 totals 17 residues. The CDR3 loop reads CASTKVGLAGSTDMQYF. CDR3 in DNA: TGTGCCAGCACCAAAGTAGGACTAGCGGGGAGCACAGATATGCAGTATTTT.

DNA of the CDR3: TGTGCCAGCAGCTTAATTTTGGTACGGCCGAATGAAAAACTGTTTTTT. Its protein product is CASSLILVRPNEKLFF. The rearrangement joins TRBV7-9 to TRBJ1-4; D not certain. Germline V gene sequence: CDR1 SEHNR, CDR2 FQNEAQ (reference sequence). Trimming removed 2 bases from V and 5 bases from J, with 15 bases in between. The length of the CDR3 is 16 residues.

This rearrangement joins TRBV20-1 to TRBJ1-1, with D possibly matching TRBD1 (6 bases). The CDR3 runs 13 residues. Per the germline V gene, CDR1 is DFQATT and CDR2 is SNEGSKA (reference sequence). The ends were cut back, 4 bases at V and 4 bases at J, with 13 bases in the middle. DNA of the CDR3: TGCAGTGCTATTAGGGGGGTGGGCACTGAAGCTTTCTTT. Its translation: CSAIRGVGTEAFF.

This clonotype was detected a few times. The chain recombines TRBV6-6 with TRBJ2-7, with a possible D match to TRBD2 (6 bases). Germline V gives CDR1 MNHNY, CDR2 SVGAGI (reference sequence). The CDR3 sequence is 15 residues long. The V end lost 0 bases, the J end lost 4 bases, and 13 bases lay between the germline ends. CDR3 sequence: CASSYSAGTLYEQYF. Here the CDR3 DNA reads TGTGCCAGCAGTTACTCGGCGGGAACCCTTTACGAGCAGTACTTC.

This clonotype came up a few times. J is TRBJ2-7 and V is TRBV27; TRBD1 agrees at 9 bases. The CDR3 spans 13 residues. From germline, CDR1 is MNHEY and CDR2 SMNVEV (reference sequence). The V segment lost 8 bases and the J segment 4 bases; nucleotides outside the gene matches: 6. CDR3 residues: CASGRQGVYEQYF. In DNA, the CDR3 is TGTGCCAGCGGCAGACAGGGGGTTTACGAGCAGTACTTC.

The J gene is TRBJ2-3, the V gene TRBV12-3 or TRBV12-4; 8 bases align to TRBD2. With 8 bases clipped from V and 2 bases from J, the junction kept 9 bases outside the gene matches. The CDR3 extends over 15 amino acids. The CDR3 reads CASAQAGETTDTQYF. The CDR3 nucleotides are TGTGCCAGCGCCCAAGCGGGAGAAACCACAGATACGCAGTATTTT.

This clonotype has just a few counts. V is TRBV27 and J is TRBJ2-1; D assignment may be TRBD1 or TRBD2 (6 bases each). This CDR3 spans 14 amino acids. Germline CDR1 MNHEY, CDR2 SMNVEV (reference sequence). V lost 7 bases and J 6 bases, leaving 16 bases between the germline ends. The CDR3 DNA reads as TGTGCCAGCACATGGGGGGCGTCGGGCAATGAGCAGTTCTTC. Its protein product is CASTWGASGNEQFF.

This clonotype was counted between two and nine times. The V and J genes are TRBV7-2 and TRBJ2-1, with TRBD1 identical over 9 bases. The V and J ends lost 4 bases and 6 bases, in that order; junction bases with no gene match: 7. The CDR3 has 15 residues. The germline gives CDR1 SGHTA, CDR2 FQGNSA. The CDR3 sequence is CASSSPGQGPNEQFF. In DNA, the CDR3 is TGTGCCAGCAGCTCACCGGGACAGGGTCCCAATGAGCAGTTCTTC.

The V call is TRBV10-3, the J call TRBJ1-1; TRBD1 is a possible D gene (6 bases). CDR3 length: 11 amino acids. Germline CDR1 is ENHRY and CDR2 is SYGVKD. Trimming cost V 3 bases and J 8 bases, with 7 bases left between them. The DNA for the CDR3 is TGTGCCATCAGTGACGACAGGGAAGCTTTCTTT. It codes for CAISDDREAFF.

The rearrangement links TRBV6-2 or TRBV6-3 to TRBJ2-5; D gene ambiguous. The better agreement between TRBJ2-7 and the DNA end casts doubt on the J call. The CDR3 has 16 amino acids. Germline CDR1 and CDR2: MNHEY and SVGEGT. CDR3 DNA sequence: TGTGCCAGCAGTTACCCTACTAAACGGATTCTCTACGAGCAGTACTTC. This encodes CASSYPTKRILYEQYF.